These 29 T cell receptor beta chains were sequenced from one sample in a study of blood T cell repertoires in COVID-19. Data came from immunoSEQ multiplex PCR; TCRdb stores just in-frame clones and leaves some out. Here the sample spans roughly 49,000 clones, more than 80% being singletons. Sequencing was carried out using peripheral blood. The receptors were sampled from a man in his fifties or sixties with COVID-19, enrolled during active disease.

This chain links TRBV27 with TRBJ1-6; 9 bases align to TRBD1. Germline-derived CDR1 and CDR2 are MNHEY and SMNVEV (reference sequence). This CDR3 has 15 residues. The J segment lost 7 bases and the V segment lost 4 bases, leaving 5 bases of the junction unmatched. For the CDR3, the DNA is TGTGCCAGCAGTTGGGACAGGGAGGGGAATTCACCCCTCCACTTT. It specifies CASSWDREGNSPLHF.

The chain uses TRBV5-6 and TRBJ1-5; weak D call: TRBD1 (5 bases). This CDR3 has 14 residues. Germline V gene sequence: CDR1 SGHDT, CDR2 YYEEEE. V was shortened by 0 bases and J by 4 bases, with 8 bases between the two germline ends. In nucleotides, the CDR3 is TGTGCCAGCAGCTTGGGACAGCTTAATCAGCCCCAGCATTTT. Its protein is CASSLGQLNQPQHF.

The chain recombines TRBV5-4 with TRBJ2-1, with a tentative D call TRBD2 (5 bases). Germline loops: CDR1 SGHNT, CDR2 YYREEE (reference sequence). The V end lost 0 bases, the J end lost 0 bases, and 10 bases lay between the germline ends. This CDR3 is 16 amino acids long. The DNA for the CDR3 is TGTGCCAGCAGCTTGGGGGGAGTAGGCTCCTACAATGAGCAGTTCTTC. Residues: CASSLGGVGSYNEQFF.

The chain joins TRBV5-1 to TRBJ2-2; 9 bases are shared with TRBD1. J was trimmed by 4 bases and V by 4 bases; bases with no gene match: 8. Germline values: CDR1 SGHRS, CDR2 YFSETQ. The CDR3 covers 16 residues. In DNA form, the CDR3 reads TGCGCCAGCAGCCCCACCGGACAGGGGTTCACCGGGGAGCTGTTTTTT. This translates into CASSPTGQGFTGELFF. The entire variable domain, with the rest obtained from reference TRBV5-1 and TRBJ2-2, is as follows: KAGVTQTPRYLIKTRGQQVTLSCSPISGHRSVSWYQQTPGQGLQFLFEYFSETQRNKGNFPGRFSGRQFSNSRSEMNVSTLELGDSALYLCASSPTGQGFTGELFFGEGSRLTVL.

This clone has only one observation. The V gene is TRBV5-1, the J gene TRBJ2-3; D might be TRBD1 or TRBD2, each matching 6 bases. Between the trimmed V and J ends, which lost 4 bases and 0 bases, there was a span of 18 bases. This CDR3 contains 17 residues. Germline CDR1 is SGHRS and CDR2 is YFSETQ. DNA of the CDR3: TGCGCCAGCAGCCTGGGGGGCCCCGCTACTAGCACAGATACGCAGTATTTT. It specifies CASSLGGPATSTDTQYF.

CDR3 nucleotide sequence: TGTGCCAGCAGCCGCAGACAGGGGGCTGGGTACACTGAAGCTTTCTTT. The encoded protein is CASSRRQGAGYTEAFF. V usage is TRBV7-2 and J usage is TRBJ1-1; 10 positions agree with TRBD1. This CDR3 region has 16 residues. Trimming cost V 5 bases and J 3 bases; bases outside gene matches: 9. The V gene's germline CDR1 is SGHTA and CDR2 FQGNSA.

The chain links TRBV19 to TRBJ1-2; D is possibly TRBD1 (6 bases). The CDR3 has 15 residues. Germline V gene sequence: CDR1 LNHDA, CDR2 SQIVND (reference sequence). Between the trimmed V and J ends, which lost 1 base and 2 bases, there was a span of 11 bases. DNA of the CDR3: TGTGCCAGTAGTATAGCGGGGGGCGACAACTATGGCTACACCTTC. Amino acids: CASSIAGGDNYGYTF.

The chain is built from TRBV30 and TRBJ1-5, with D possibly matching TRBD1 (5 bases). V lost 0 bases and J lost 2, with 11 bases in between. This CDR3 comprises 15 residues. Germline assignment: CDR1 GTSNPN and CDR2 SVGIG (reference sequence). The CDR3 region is CAWSVQEWGNQPQHF. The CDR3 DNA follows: TGTGCCTGGAGTGTACAGGAGTGGGGCAATCAGCCCCAGCATTTT.

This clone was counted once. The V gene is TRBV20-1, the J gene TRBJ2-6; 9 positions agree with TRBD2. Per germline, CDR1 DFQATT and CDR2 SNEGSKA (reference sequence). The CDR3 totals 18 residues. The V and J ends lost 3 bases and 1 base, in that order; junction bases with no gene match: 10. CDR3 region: CSASDPAGGKSGANVLTF. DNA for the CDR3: TGCAGTGCTAGTGATCCAGCGGGAGGCAAATCTGGGGCCAACGTCCTGACTTTC.

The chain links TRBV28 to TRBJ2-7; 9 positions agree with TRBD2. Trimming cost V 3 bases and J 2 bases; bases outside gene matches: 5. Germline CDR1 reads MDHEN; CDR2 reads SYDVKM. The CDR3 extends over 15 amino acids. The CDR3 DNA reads TGTGCCAGCAGTTTCGGGCGGGAGGGAACCTACGAGCAGTACTTC. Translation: CASSFGREGTYEQYF.

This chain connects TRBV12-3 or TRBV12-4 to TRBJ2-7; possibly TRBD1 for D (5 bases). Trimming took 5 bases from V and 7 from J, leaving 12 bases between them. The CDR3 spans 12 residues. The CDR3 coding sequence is TGTGCCAGCAGTACCAGGGTTCCAGAGCAGTACTTC. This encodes CASSTRVPEQYF.

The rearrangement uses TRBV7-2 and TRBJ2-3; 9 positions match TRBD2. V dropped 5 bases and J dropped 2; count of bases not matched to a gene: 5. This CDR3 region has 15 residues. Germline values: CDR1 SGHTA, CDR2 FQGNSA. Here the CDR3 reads CASSLSGLATDTQYF. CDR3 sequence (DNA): TGTGCCAGCAGCCTGTCGGGACTAGCCACAGATACGCAGTATTTT.

CDR3 in amino acids: CASSLVQGGTEAFF. CDR3 bases: TGTGCCAGCAGCTTAGTCCAGGGGGGCACTGAAGCTTTCTTT. The chain combines TRBV7-8 with TRBJ1-1, with 7 bases fitting TRBD1. Losses at the gene ends were 1 base for V and 4 bases for J; bases not matched to a gene: 3. Germline loops: CDR1 SGHVS, CDR2 FQNEAQ. This CDR3 has 14 residues.

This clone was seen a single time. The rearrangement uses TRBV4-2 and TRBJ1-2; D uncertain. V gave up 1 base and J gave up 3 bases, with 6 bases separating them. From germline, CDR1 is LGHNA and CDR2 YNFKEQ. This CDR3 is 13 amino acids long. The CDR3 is CASSQAEDYGYTF. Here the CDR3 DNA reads TGTGCCAGCAGCCAAGCGGAGGACTATGGCTACACCTTC.

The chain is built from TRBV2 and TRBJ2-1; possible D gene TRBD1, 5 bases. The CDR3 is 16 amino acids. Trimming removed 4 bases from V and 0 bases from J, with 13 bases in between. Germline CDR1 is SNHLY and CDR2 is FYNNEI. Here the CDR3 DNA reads TGTGCCAGCAGTGTGAAGGGCAGGGACTCCTACAATGAGCAGTTCTTC. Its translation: CASSVKGRDSYNEQFF.

The CDR3 coding sequence is TGTGCCAGCAGCTCAGCGGGAGGGGCCTACGAGCAGTACTTC. This encodes CASSSAGGAYEQYF. J is TRBJ2-7 and V is TRBV7-3; 10 nucleotides match TRBD2. Germline CDR1 SGHTA, CDR2 FQGTGA. The CDR3 runs 14 residues. The junction had 2 bases not matched to a gene; V was cut back by 4 bases and J by 2 bases.

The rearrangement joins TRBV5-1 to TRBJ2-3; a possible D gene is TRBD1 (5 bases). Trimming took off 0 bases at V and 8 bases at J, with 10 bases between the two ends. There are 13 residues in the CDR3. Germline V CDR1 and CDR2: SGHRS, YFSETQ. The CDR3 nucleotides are TGCGCCAGCAGCTTGGAGGGGCCCTCTACGCAGTATTTT. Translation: CASSLEGPSTQYF.

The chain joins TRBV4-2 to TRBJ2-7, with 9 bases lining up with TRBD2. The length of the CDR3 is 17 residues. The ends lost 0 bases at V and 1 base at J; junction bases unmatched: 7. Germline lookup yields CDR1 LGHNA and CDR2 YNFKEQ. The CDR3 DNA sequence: TGTGCCAGCAGCCAAGATACAGGACTAGCGACATCCTACGAGCAGTACTTC. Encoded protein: CASSQDTGLATSYEQYF.

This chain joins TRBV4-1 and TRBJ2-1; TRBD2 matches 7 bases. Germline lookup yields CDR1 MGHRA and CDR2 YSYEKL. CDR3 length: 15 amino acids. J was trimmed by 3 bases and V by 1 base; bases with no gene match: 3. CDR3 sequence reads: CASSQAAGLYNEQFF. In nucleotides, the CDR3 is TGCGCCAGCAGCCAAGCAGCGGGACTCTACAATGAGCAGTTCTTC.

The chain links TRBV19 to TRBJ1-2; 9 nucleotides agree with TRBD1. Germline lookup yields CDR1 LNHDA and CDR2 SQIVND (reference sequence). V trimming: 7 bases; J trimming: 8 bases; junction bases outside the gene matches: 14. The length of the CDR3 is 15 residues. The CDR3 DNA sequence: TGTGCCAGTACCGTAACCGGGACAGGGAGGGGAGGCTACACCTTC. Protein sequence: CASTVTGTGRGGYTF.

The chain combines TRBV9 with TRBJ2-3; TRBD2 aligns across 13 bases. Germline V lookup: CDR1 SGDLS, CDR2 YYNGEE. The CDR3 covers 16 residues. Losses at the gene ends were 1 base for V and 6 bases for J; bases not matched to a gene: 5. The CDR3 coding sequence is TGTGCCAGCAGCGTAACTAGCGGGGGGGCTCGGGATACGCAGTATTTT. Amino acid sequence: CASSVTSGGARDTQYF.

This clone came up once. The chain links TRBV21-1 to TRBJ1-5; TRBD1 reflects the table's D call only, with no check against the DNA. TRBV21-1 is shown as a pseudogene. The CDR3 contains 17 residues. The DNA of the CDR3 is TGTGCCAGCAGCAAAGACCTGTCGACAGTCCTGCATCAGCCCCAGCATTTT. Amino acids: CASSKDLSTVLHQPQHF.

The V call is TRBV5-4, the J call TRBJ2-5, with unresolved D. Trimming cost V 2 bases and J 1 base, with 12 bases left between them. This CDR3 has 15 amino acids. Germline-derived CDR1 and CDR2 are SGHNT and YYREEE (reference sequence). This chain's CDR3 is CASSFSSGSQETQYF. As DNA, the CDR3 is TGTGCCAGCAGCTTTTCGTCTGGCAGCCAAGAGACCCAGTACTTC. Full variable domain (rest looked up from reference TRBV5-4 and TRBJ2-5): ETGVTQSPTHLIKTRGQQVTLRCSSQSGHNTVSWYQQALGQGPQFIFQYYREEENGRGNFPPRFSGLQFPNYSSELNVNALELDDSALYLCASSFSSGSQETQYFGPGTRLLVL.

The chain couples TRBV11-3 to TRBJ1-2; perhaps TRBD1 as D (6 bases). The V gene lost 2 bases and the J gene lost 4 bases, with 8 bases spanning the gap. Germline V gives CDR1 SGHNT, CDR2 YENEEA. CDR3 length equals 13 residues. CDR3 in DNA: TGTGCCAGCAGCTTAAAACAGGGCTATGGCTACACCTTC. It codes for CASSLKQGYGYTF.

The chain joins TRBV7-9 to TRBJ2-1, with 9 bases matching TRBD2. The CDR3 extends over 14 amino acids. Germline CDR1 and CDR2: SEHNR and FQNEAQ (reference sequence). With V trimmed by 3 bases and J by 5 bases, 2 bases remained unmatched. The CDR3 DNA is TGTGCCAGCAGCTTGATAGCGGGGGACAATGAGCAGTTCTTC. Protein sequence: CASSLIAGDNEQFF.

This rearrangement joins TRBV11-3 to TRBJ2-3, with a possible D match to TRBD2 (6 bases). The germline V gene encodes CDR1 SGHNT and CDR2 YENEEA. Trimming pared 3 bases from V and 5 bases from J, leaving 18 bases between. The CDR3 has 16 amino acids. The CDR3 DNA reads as TGTGCCAGCAGCTTGTCCGGGACTGTGTTGGTAGATACGCAGTATTTT. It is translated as CASSLSGTVLVDTQYF.

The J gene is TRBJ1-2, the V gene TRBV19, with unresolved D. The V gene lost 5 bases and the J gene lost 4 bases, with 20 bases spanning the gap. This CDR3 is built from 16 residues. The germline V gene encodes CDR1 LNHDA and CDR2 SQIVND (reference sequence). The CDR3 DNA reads TGTGCCAGTAGTCCGGAGGGTATTGGTTCCATCTATGGCTACACCTTC. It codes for CASSPEGIGSIYGYTF.

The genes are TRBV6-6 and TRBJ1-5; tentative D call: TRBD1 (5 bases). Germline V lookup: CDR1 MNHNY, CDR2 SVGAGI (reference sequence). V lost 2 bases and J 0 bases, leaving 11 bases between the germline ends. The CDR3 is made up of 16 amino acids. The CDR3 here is CASSYTGRNSNQPQHF. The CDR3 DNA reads TGTGCCAGCAGTTACACAGGACGGAATAGCAATCAGCCCCAGCATTTT.

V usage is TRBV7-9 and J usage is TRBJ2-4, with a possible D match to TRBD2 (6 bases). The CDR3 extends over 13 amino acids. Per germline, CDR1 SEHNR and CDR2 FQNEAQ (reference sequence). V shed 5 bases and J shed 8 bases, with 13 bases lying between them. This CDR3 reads CASSAGLWDIQYF. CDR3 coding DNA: TGTGCCAGCAGCGCGGGACTGTGGGACATTCAGTACTTC.